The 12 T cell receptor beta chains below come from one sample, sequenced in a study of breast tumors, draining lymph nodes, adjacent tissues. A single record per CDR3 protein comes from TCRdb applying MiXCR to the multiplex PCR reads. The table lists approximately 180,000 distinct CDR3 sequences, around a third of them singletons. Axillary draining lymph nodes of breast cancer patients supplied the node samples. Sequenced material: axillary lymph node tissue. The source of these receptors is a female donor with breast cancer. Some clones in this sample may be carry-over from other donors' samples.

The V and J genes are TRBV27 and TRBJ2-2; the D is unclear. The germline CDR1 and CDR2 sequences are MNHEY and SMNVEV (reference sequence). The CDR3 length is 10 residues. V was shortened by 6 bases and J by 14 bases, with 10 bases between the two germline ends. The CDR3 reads CASRVQGLFF. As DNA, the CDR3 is TGTGCCAGCAGGGTGCAAGGACTGTTTTTT.

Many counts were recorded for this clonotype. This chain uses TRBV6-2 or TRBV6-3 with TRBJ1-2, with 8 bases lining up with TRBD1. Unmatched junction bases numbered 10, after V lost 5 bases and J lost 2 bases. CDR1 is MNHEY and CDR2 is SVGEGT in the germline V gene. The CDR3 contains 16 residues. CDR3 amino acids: CASSRGTGFRNYGYTF. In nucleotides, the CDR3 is TGTGCCAGCAGTCGCGGGACAGGTTTTCGGAACTATGGCTACACCTTC.

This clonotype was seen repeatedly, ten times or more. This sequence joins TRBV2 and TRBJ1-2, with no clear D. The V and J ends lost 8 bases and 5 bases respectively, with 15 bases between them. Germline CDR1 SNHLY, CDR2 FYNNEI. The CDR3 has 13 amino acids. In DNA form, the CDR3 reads TGTGCCAGCGTCCTGGATCTGGGTTATGGCTACACCTTC. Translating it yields CASVLDLGYGYTF.

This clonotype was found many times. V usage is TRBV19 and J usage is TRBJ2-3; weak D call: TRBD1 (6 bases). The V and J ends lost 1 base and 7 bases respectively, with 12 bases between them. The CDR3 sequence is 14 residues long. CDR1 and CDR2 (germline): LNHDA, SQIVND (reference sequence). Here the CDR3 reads CASSIGQAAHTQYF. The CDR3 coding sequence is TGTGCCAGTAGTATAGGACAGGCGGCACATACGCAGTATTTT.

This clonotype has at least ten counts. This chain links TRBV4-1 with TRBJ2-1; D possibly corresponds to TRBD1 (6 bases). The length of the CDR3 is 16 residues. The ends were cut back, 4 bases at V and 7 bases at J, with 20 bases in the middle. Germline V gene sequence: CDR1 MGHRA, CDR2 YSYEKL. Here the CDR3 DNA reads TGCGCCAGCAGCCCTATCAGGGGTAGAAAGTCGAATGAGCAGTTCTTC. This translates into CASSPIRGRKSNEQFF.

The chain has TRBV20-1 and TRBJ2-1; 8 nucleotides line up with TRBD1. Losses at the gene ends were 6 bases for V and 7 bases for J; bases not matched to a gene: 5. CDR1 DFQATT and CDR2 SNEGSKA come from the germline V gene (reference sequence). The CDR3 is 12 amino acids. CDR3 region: CSATDRANEQFF. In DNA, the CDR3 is TGCAGTGCCACGGACAGGGCGAATGAGCAGTTCTTC.

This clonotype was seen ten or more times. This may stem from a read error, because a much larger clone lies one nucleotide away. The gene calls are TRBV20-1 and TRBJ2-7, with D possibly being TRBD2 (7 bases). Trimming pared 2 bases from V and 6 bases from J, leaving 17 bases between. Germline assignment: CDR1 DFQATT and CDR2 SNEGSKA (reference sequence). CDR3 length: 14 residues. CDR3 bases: TGCAGTGCTAGATCCCCCGCGGGGGCGTCCGAGCAGTACTTC. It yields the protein CSARSPAGASEQYF.

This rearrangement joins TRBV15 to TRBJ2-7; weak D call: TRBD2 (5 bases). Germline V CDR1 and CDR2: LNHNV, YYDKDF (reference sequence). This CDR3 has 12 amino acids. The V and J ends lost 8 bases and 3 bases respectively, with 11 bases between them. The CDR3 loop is CATRGSLYEQYF. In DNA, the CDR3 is TGTGCCACCCGGGGTTCGCTCTACGAGCAGTACTTC.

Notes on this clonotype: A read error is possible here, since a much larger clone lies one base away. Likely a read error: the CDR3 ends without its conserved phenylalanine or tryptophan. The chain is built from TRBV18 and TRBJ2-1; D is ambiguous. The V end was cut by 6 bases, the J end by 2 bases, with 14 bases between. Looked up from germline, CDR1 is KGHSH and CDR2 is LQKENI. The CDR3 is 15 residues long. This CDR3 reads CASSPDRSAYNEQFS. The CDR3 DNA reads TGTGCCAGCTCGCCCGACCGTTCCGCCTACAATGAGCAGTTCTCC.

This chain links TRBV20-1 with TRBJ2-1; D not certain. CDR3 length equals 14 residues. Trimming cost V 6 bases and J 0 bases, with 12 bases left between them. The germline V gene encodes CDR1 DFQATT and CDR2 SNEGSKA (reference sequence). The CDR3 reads CSAGRFRSYNEQFF. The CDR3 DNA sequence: TGCAGTGCCGGCCGGTTTCGCTCCTACAATGAGCAGTTCTTC.

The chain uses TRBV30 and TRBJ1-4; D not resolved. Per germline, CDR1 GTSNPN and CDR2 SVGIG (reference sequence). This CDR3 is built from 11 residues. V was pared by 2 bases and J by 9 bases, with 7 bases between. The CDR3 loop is CAWSQRQKLFF. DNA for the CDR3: TGTGCCTGGAGTCAACGGCAAAAACTGTTTTTT.

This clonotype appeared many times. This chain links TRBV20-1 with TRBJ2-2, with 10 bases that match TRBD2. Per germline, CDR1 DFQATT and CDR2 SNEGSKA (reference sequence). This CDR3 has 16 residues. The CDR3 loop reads CSVRLAGRGDTGELFF. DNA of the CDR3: TGCAGCGTAAGACTAGCGGGCAGGGGGGACACCGGGGAGCTGTTTTTT.